These 27 T cell receptor beta chains came from one sample sequenced in a study of tumor-infiltrating lymphocytes in primary liver carcinoma. RNA was extracted from whole blood without cell sorting, alongside germline DNA. The input was approximately 500 ng total RNA; TCR beta cDNA was made from it with a constant-region primer. Slightly modified ARM-PCR with three nested multiplex PCR rounds yielded TCR beta libraries. Researchers ran the first two PCR rounds for around 10 cycles each with TRBV1-TRBV30 forward primers and a C-beta reverse primer. A single record per CDR3 protein comes from TCRdb applying MiXCR to the multiplex PCR reads. The sample holds 150,000 to 200,000 distinct CDR3 sequences; roughly 60% are singletons and the top ten take around 74%. The material sequenced was peripheral blood. Source of these receptors: a middle-aged man with primary liver carcinoma and hepatitis B virus infection.

The CDR3 loop is CASLRDEPYEQYF. The CDR3 region has the DNA TGTGCCAGTCTCCGGGACGAACCCTACGAGCAGTACTTC. This rearrangement joins TRBV28 to TRBJ2-7, with D tentatively TRBD1 or TRBD2 (5 bases each). V was shortened by 9 bases and J by 2 bases, with 14 bases between the two germline ends. This CDR3 contains 13 residues. The germline gives CDR1 MDHEN, CDR2 SYDVKM.

Worth noting for this clonotype: At one of its ends the junction is not consistent with the germline gene, which may arise from a read error. V usage is TRBV29-1 and J usage is TRBJ2-1; no definite D call. The CDR3 sequence is 14 residues long. Germline CDR1 SQVTM, CDR2 ANQGSEA. As DNA, the CDR3 is TGCAGCGTTGCCCGGACGCCTCAATTCTATGAGGAGTTCTTC. It yields the protein CSVARTPQFYEEFF.

This sequence joins TRBV18 and TRBJ2-6; maybe TRBD2 (5 bases). The CDR3 totals 16 residues. Trimming took off 3 bases at V and 0 bases at J, with 9 bases between the two ends. CDR1 KGHSH and CDR2 LQKENI come from the germline V gene. The CDR3 nucleotides read TGTGCCAGCTCACCGGGAGCAAACTCTGGGGCCAACGTCCTGACTTTC. This codes for CASSPGANSGANVLTF.

With regard to this clonotype: Lacking the conserved final phenylalanine or tryptophan, this CDR3 likely reflects a read error. The chain is built from TRBV11-2 and TRBJ2-7; D unresolved. Trimming shortened V by 5 bases and J by 3 bases, and 17 bases separated the two germline ends. There are 15 residues in the CDR3. CDR1 SGHAT and CDR2 FQNNGV come from the germline V gene. CDR3: CASSPRTLSVYEQYS. The DNA for the CDR3 is TGTGCCAGCAGCCCCCGAACACTCTCTGTCTACGAGCAGTACTCC.

The chain carries TRBV6-6 and TRBJ2-7; 11 bases are shared with TRBD2. CDR1 is MNHNY and CDR2 is SVGAGI in the germline V gene (reference sequence). The J segment lost 2 bases and the V segment lost 2 bases, leaving 14 bases of the junction unmatched. This CDR3 region has 19 residues. The CDR3 nucleotides are TGTGCCAGCAGTTACAGGCGGGACAGGACGACTAGCGGGGCCTACGAGCAGTACTTC. Translation gives CASSYRRDRTTSGAYEQYF.

The V gene is TRBV4-2, the J gene TRBJ1-1, with TRBD1 matching over 9 bases. The V and J ends lost 1 base and 12 bases, in that order; junction bases with no gene match: 12. The CDR3 has 15 residues. Per the germline V gene, CDR1 is LGHNA and CDR2 is YNFKEQ. The CDR3 region is CASSQGKQGAPTTFF. CDR3 DNA sequence: TGTGCCAGCAGCCAAGGCAAACAGGGGGCACCAACAACTTTCTTT.

V gene TRBV6-5 combines with J gene TRBJ1-2; a possible D gene is TRBD1 (6 bases). Trimming removed 7 bases at V and 4 bases at J, with 13 bases between. The CDR3 covers 13 residues. The germline CDR1 and CDR2 sequences are MNHEY and SVGAGI. The CDR3 is CASTDGQLYGYTF. In nucleotides, the CDR3 is TGTGCCAGCACCGACGGACAGCTCTATGGCTACACCTTC.

V and J are TRBV16 and TRBJ2-1, with unresolved D. The germline V gene has CDR1 KGHSY and CDR2 FQNENV. Trimming stripped 2 bases from V and 0 bases from J, with 8 bases between. This CDR3 spans 15 amino acids. CDR3 coding DNA: TGTGCCAGCAGCCAACCCGTTAGCTCCTACAATGAGCAGTTCTTC. Its translation: CASSQPVSSYNEQFF.

This clonotype was detected many times. J is TRBJ2-5 and V is TRBV29-1; perhaps D is TRBD1 or TRBD2 (5 bases each). Germline values: CDR1 SQVTM, CDR2 ANQGSEA. The CDR3 covers 14 residues. Trimming shortened V by 6 bases and J by 5 bases, and 19 bases separated the two germline ends. The CDR3 region has the DNA TGCAGCGTAGCGATACAGGTTACGGGGGAGACCCAGTACTTC. Encoded protein: CSVAIQVTGETQYF.

With respect to this clonotype: A clone one base away is much larger, so this may be a read error. This chain uses TRBV4-1 with TRBJ2-1, with 8 bases matching TRBD2. In germline, CDR1 is MGHRA, CDR2 YSYEKL. With 3 bases clipped from V and 7 bases from J, the junction kept 14 bases outside the gene matches. The CDR3 is made up of 17 amino acids. Here the CDR3 reads CASSQRQSSGYDNEQFF. The CDR3 DNA sequence: TGCGCCAGCAGCCAGAGACAATCTAGCGGGTATGATAATGAGCAGTTCTTC.

The chain joins TRBV5-8 to TRBJ2-3; TRBD2 aligns across 7 bases. J lost 0 bases, V lost 0 bases, and 10 bases had no gene match. Germline V lookup: CDR1 SGHTS, CDR2 YDEGEE. The CDR3 is 18 amino acids. DNA for the CDR3: TGTGCCAGCAGCTTGGCCCTACTTATTAGCGGGAGCACAGATACGCAGTATTTT. Amino acid sequence: CASSLALLISGSTDTQYF.

This clonotype was counted only a few times. The J gene is TRBJ2-7, the V gene TRBV12-3 or TRBV12-4; D is perhaps TRBD1 (6 bases). With 6 bases removed from V and 2 bases from J, the gap between germline ends came to 14 bases. The CDR3 consists of 14 residues. The CDR3 sequence: CASSQRQAAYEQYF. The CDR3 nucleotides are TGTGCCAGCAGCCAGCGACAGGCGGCCTACGAGCAGTACTTC.

The chain carries TRBV6-1 and TRBJ1-2; perhaps TRBD1 as D (6 bases). CDR1 is MNHNS, CDR2 SASEGT, per germline. Trimming removed 8 bases from V and 7 bases from J, with 20 bases in between. CDR3 length equals 14 residues. CDR3 in amino acids: CASSFSGQGSGYTF. Here the CDR3 DNA reads TGTGCCAGCTCGTTCTCGGGACAAGGGTCTGGCTACACCTTC.

For this clonotype: A much larger clone lies one base from this, so it may be a read error. This chain links TRBV14 with TRBJ2-7; D call uncertain. Germline values: CDR1 SGHDN, CDR2 FVKESK. The CDR3 spans 11 residues. Here the CDR3 reads CANSHSYEQYF. As DNA, the CDR3 is TGTGCCAACAGCCACTCCTACGAGCAGTACTTC.

This clonotype has just a few counts. V usage is TRBV4-2 and J usage is TRBJ2-1; D not certain. This CDR3 spans 16 amino acids. CDR1 LGHNA and CDR2 YNFKEQ come from the germline V gene. Between the trimmed V and J ends, which lost 1 base and 5 bases, there was a span of 15 bases. The CDR3 nucleotides read TGTGCCAGCAGCCAAGCGGTGGATGCCAGTAACAATGAGCAGTTCTTC. This sequence encodes CASSQAVDASNNEQFF.

The genes are TRBV7-8 and TRBJ2-2; D gene unclear. The length of the CDR3 is 17 residues. Germline-derived CDR1 and CDR2 are SGHVS and FQNEAQ. V was cut by 0 bases and J by 6 bases, with 17 bases left in between. The CDR3 reads CASSLALTATLPGELFF. The CDR3 region has the DNA TGTGCCAGCAGCTTAGCGCTTACTGCCACACTCCCCGGGGAGCTGTTTTTT.

With regard to this clonotype: A junction end diverges from the germline sequence, so it may reflect a read error. This chain links TRBV6-5 with TRBJ1-6; unclear D gene. The CDR3 has 15 residues. Germline loops: CDR1 MNHEY, CDR2 SVGAGI. CDR3 sequence reads: CDSSYSGGNNSPLHF. DNA of the CDR3: TGTGACAGCAGTTACTCAGGCGGAAATAATTCACCCCTCCACTTT.

The rearrangement uses TRBV4-1 and TRBJ2-3; D perhaps matches TRBD2 (5 bases). The length of the CDR3 is 15 residues. Germline lookup yields CDR1 MGHRA and CDR2 YSYEKL. Trimming pared 1 base from V and 10 bases from J, leaving 18 bases between. In nucleotides, the CDR3 is TGCGCCAGCAGCCAAGCGGGGATTGCCGGGGATGCGCAGTATTTT. Amino acid sequence: CASSQAGIAGDAQYF.

On this clonotype itself: A read error may be the cause here, since a much bigger clone is one base away. V usage is TRBV12-3 or TRBV12-4 and J usage is TRBJ2-1; 7 positions match TRBD2. The CDR3 runs 14 residues. CDR3 coding DNA: TGTGCCAGCTGTTTGTCGGGAGGAAACAATGAGCAGTTCTTC. Protein sequence: CASCLSGGNNEQFF.

In this sample, this clonotype turned up many times. V gene TRBV11-2 combines with J gene TRBJ2-2, with D hard to call. Germline CDR1 reads SGHAT; CDR2 reads FQNNGV. The CDR3 has 12 amino acids. Between the trimmed V and J ends, which lost 5 bases and 5 bases, there was a span of 6 bases. The CDR3: CASSRLTGELFF. CDR3 nucleotide sequence: TGTGCCAGCAGCCGTCTAACCGGGGAGCTGTTTTTT.

Written as DNA, the CDR3 is TGTGCCTGGAGTGTTGACGCGGGAGGGAGGAGAGAGACCCAGTACTTC. The encoded protein is CAWSVDAGGRRETQYF. The chain is built from TRBV30 and TRBJ2-5; 9 nucleotides agree with TRBD2. The germline CDR1 and CDR2 sequences are GTSNPN and SVGIG (reference sequence). The junction had 9 bases not matched to a gene; V was cut back by 0 bases and J by 4 bases. The CDR3 is 16 residues long.

Worth noting for this clonotype: One end of the junction varies from germline; a read error may be responsible. The chain joins TRBV11-2 to TRBJ2-7; maybe TRBD2 (6 bases). There are 14 residues in the CDR3. In germline, CDR1 is SGHAT, CDR2 FQNNGV. Written as DNA, the CDR3 is TGCGTCAGCAGCCCTTCCGCGACTAGATACGAGCAGTACTTC. Translating gives CVSSPSATRYEQYF.

This chain connects TRBV11-2 to TRBJ2-2, with 7 bases lining up with TRBD1. The germline CDR1 and CDR2 sequences are SGHAT and FQNNGV. The CDR3 sequence is 15 residues long. The junction had 1 base not matched to a gene; V was cut back by 3 bases and J by 0 bases. The CDR3 is CASSFGTANTGELFF. CDR3 nucleotides: TGTGCCAGCAGCTTCGGGACAGCGAACACCGGGGAGCTGTTTTTT.

Regarding this clonotype: The junction and the germline gene differ at one end; a read error may be behind it. This rearrangement joins TRBV11-2 to TRBJ1-2; TRBD1 might be the D (5 bases). Germline assignment: CDR1 SGHAT and CDR2 FQNNGV. The CDR3 is 13 amino acids. CDR3: CASSSYGGYGYTF. The DNA of the CDR3 is TGTGCCAGCAGCTCGTACGGGGGGTACGGCTACACTTTC.

This clonotype was counted ten times or more. CDR3 protein: CASSLGGGTSGSNEQFF. Here the CDR3 DNA reads TGTGCCAGCAGCTTAGGTGGCGGGACTAGCGGGAGCAATGAGCAGTTCTTC. The V call is TRBV11-2, the J call TRBJ2-1; TRBD2 matches at 14 bases. Per the germline V gene, CDR1 is SGHAT and CDR2 is FQNNGV. The CDR3 totals 17 residues. The ends lost 1 base at V and 6 bases at J; junction bases unmatched: 5.

This chain joins TRBV5-4 and TRBJ2-1; 11 positions agree with TRBD1. The CDR3 is 14 amino acids. With V trimmed by 3 bases and J by 8 bases, 4 bases remained unmatched. The germline V gene encodes CDR1 SGHNT and CDR2 YYREEE (reference sequence). In DNA form, the CDR3 reads TGTGCCAGCAGCTGGAGGACAGGGGGCTATGAGCAGTTCTTC. It yields the protein CASSWRTGGYEQFF.

The rearrangement links TRBV6-6 to TRBJ1-4; weak D call: TRBD1 (5 bases). V was cut by 7 bases and J by 8 bases, with 11 bases left in between. The CDR3 covers 12 residues. The germline V gene has CDR1 MNHNY and CDR2 SVGAGI (reference sequence). The CDR3 loop is CASTGRREKLFF. CDR3 nucleotides: TGTGCCAGCACGGGACGGAGGGAAAAACTGTTTTTT.